These 14 T cell receptor beta chains were sequenced from one sample in a study of cytotoxic CD8 clonotypes in ibrutinib-treated CLL. Sequencing was performed with immunoSEQ multiplex PCR; in TCRdb, only in-frame clones are kept and a portion is missing. The top ten clones hold about 16% of a sample with roughly 250,000 clones, less than 75% of them seen once. The sequences come from PBMCs, collected after 24 months of ibrutinib treatment. These receptor sequences come from a human donor with chronic lymphocytic leukemia.

This clone turned up a few times. The chain combines TRBV25-1 with TRBJ2-7; possible D gene TRBD1, 6 bases. CDR1 MGHDK and CDR2 SYGVNS come from the germline V gene. This CDR3 is 13 amino acids long. Trimming took off 3 bases at V and 3 bases at J, with 9 bases between the two ends. CDR3 in amino acids: CASSDQGRYEQYF. In DNA form, the CDR3 reads TGTGCCAGCAGTGACCAGGGGCGCTACGAGCAGTACTTC.

V usage is TRBV7-9 and J usage is TRBJ2-1, with D possibly being TRBD2 (6 bases). Germline V lookup: CDR1 SEHNR, CDR2 FQNEAQ (reference sequence). The length of the CDR3 is 16 residues. Trimming left V 1 base short and J 5 bases short, with 15 bases between. The CDR3 region is CASSLERLVMNNEQFF. DNA for the CDR3: TGTGCCAGCAGCTTAGAAAGACTAGTTATGAACAATGAGCAGTTCTTC.

This clone was detected only a few times. The chain carries TRBV5-1 and TRBJ2-7; the D gene is possibly TRBD1 (5 bases). CDR1 is SGHRS and CDR2 is YFSETQ in the germline V gene. The ends were cut back, 2 bases at V and 3 bases at J, with 9 bases in the middle. This CDR3 comprises 13 residues. In DNA, the CDR3 is TGCGCCAGCAGCTTAACCAGGGTCTACGAGCAGTACTTC. Its protein product is CASSLTRVYEQYF.

V gene TRBV9 combines with J gene TRBJ2-7; D tentatively fits TRBD1 or TRBD2 (5 bases each). The CDR3 covers 15 residues. Trimming left V 0 bases short and J 6 bases short, with 16 bases between. The germline V gene has CDR1 SGDLS and CDR2 YYNGEE. CDR3: CASSVEDEGFGEQYF. Here the CDR3 DNA reads TGTGCCAGCAGCGTAGAGGACGAGGGGTTCGGCGAGCAGTACTTC.

This chain links TRBV6-5 with TRBJ2-1; D remains ambiguous. Trimming left V 5 bases short and J 5 bases short, with 7 bases between. The CDR3 is made up of 12 amino acids. Germline-derived CDR1 and CDR2 are MNHEY and SVGAGI. This chain's CDR3 is CASSHPDNEQFF. The CDR3 DNA reads TGTGCCAGCAGTCACCCCGACAATGAGCAGTTCTTC.

V gene TRBV7-9 combines with J gene TRBJ2-7, with D possibly matching TRBD2 (6 bases). This CDR3 region has 14 residues. Looked up from germline, CDR1 is SEHNR and CDR2 is FQNEAQ (reference sequence). V dropped 1 base and J dropped 6 bases, with 13 bases sitting between them. As DNA, the CDR3 is TGTGCCAGCAGCTTAGTTAGCGGCTTGGGCGAGCAGTACTTC. Translation: CASSLVSGLGEQYF.

This chain connects TRBV28 to TRBJ2-6; D is uncertain. Germline V CDR1 and CDR2: MDHEN, SYDVKM. The CDR3 length is 17 residues. V shed 2 bases and J shed 0 bases, with 11 bases lying between them. The CDR3 region is CASSLDFGNSGANVLTF. The CDR3 DNA is TGTGCCAGCAGTTTAGACTTTGGGAACTCTGGGGCCAACGTCCTGACTTTC.

This clone has more than one count but fewer than ten. The V and J genes are TRBV7-8 and TRBJ2-7; D is perhaps TRBD1 (6 bases). The V end lost 5 bases, the J end lost 0 bases, and 14 bases lay between the germline ends. Per the germline V gene, CDR1 is SGHVS and CDR2 is FQNEAQ. The CDR3 has 15 amino acids. CDR3 DNA: TGTGCCAGCAGCCGCACAGGGACCCGCTCCTACGAGCAGTACTTC. Amino acids: CASSRTGTRSYEQYF.

V usage is TRBV6-5 and J usage is TRBJ1-4; D not resolved. The length of the CDR3 is 14 residues. Germline V gene lookup returns CDR1 MNHEY and CDR2 SVGAGI. Trimming left V 0 bases short and J 7 bases short, with 9 bases between. The CDR3 DNA follows: TGTGCCAGCAGTTACTCGATCCACAGTGAAAAACTGTTTTTT. Translating gives CASSYSIHSEKLFF.

The chain joins TRBV30 to TRBJ2-5; no firm D call. In germline, CDR1 is GTSNPN, CDR2 SVGIG (reference sequence). CDR3 length equals 11 residues. V lost 2 bases and J lost 4, with 5 bases in between. The CDR3 bases are TGTGCCTGGAGTACTGGAGAGACCCAGTACTTC. This codes for CAWSTGETQYF. Variable domain in full (rest from reference TRBV30 and TRBJ2-5): SQTIHQWPATLVQPVGSPLSLECTVEGTSNPNLYWYRQAAGRGLQLLFYSVGIGQISSEVPQNLSASRPQDRQFILSSKKLLLSDSGFYLCAWSTGETQYFGPGTRLLVL.

The chain is built from TRBV2 and TRBJ1-5; 8 bases are a match to TRBD1. The CDR3 length is 15 residues. CDR1 SNHLY and CDR2 FYNNEI come from the germline V gene. Trimming at V came to 6 bases and at J to 2 bases, leaving 6 bases not matched to a gene. Here the CDR3 DNA reads TGTGCCAGCAGGGGTGACAGGGGAGGCAATCAGCCCCAGCATTTT. It translates to CASRGDRGGNQPQHF.

In its sample, this clone was seen once. This chain connects TRBV30 to TRBJ2-1; maybe TRBD1 (6 bases). Deletions cut 3 bases from V and 1 base from J, with 10 bases between. The CDR3 sequence is 14 residues long. Looked up from germline, CDR1 is GTSNPN and CDR2 is SVGIG (reference sequence). The CDR3 DNA is TGTGCCTGGAGGGAAGGGGGATCCTACAATGAGCAGTTCTTC. This translates into CAWREGGSYNEQFF.

This sequence joins TRBV28 and TRBJ2-1; no reliable D call. This CDR3 has 16 amino acids. Trimming took off 4 bases at V and 3 bases at J, with 16 bases between the two ends. CDR1 is MDHEN, CDR2 SYDVKM, per germline. The CDR3 sequence: CASSSSDHKSYNEQFF. The CDR3 bases are TGTGCCAGCAGTTCATCAGACCACAAGAGCTACAATGAGCAGTTCTTC.

The chain links TRBV5-1 to TRBJ1-2, with 8 bases lining up with TRBD1. V trimming: 5 bases; J trimming: 5 bases; junction bases outside the gene matches: 5. From germline, CDR1 is SGHRS and CDR2 YFSETQ. The CDR3 extends over 13 amino acids. The CDR3 reads CASSLTGEYGYTF. The CDR3 bases are TGCGCCAGCAGTCTGACAGGGGAATATGGCTACACCTTC.